These T cell receptor beta chains were read from a single sample in a study of cytomegalovirus exposure and HLA in healthy donors. Data came from immunoSEQ multiplex PCR; TCRdb stores just in-frame clones and leaves some out. The table records over 100,000 clones, approximately 74% of them present only once. The sequenced material came from PBMCs. These receptor sequences come from a male donor in good health and CMV-seronegative. The CDR3 runs from the conserved cysteine through the conserved F or W. A D gene is named only where the DNA matches it firmly. Where a row states a size, it is once, few, many or the class of an expanded clone; other rows omit it.

clone_size,v_call,d_call,j_call,cdr3_nt,cdr3_aa
NA,TRBV5-1,TRBD1,TRBJ2-7,TGCGCCAGCAGCTTGTCCCGGGACAGCTCCTACGAGCAGTACTTC,CASSLSRDSSYEQYF
NA,TRBV28,NA,TRBJ1-2,TGTGCCAGTGAAAGCTACAGAGCCCTCAACTATGGCTACACCTTC,CASESYRALNYGYTF
NA,TRBV25-1,TRBD2,TRBJ2-3,TGTGCCAGCAGTGGAGGGACTAGCGGGAGGGAGTATTTT,CASSGGTSGREYF
NA,TRBV28,NA,TRBJ2-2,TGTGCCAGCAGCACAGGGTCCCGGGGCACCGGGGAGCTGTTTTTT,CASSTGSRGTGELFF
few,TRBV18,NA,TRBJ2-1,TGTGCCAGCTCACCCGGTCTCCAATACAATGAGCAGTTCTTC,CASSPGLQYNEQFF
NA,TRBV4-2,TRBD1,TRBJ2-3,TGTGCCAGTAGCCAAGAGGAGGGAAGGAGGACAGGGCCAGATACGCAGTATTTT,CASSQEEGRRTGPDTQYF
NA,TRBV27,TRBD2,TRBJ2-7,TGTGCCAGCAGCACCAATAGCGGGAGGAACTACGAGCAGTACTTC,CASSTNSGRNYEQYF
NA,TRBV28,NA,TRBJ1-1,TGTGCCAGCAGAGTAAGTAGACAAGGTACAGCTTTCTTT,CASRVSRQGTAFF
NA,TRBV7-6,TRBD1,TRBJ1-4,TGTGCCAGCAGCCCCAACAGGGGTCAAGGTGAAAAACTGTTTTTT,CASSPNRGQGEKLFF
NA,TRBV19,NA,TRBJ2-1,TGTGCCAGTAGCCCTACCTCCGGGGTCTACAATGAGCAGCTCTTC,CASSPTSGVYNEQLF
NA,TRBV6-6,NA,TRBJ1-5,TGTGCCAGCAGCCCCGAGGTCGGGAATCAGCCCCAGCATTTT,CASSPEVGNQPQHF
NA,TRBV28,NA,TRBJ1-5,TGTGCCAGCAGTTTGGCAGGGAGCAATCAGCCCCAGCATTTT,CASSLAGSNQPQHF
NA,TRBV9,TRBD2,TRBJ2-1,TGTGCCAGCAGCGTAGGAAGCGGGAGTTGGGTCAATGAGCAGTTCTTC,CASSVGSGSWVNEQFF
NA,TRBV13,TRBD1,TRBJ2-1,TGTGCCAGCAGCCCAAGGGGGACAGGGGATAATGAGCAGTTCTTC,CASSPRGTGDNEQFF
NA,TRBV14,TRBD2,TRBJ2-3,TGTGCCAGCAGCCAAGCCCTGACTAGCGCGGCAGATACGCAGTATTTT,CASSQALTSAADTQYF
NA,TRBV27,NA,TRBJ2-5,TGTGCCAGCCGGGGAGCGGTACAAGAGACCCAGTACTTC,CASRGAVQETQYF
once,TRBV28,TRBD1,TRBJ1-2,TGTGCCAGCAGTTTAGGACAGGGTCGTCGCGGCTACACCTTC,CASSLGQGRRGYTF
NA,TRBV5-6,TRBD1,TRBJ1-1,TGTGCCAGCAGGTGGGGGACAGGGGGGACGAACACTGAAGCTTTCTTT,CASRWGTGGTNTEAFF
NA,TRBV10-3,TRBD2,TRBJ2-3,TGTGCCATCAGTGAATTCCGGGGGGGCCGTGGCACAGATACGCAGTATTTT,CAISEFRGGRGTDTQYF
NA,TRBV13,NA,TRBJ2-1,TGTGCCAGCAGCTTTACGGGTGAGCAGTTCTTC,CASSFTGEQFF
NA,TRBV7-2,NA,TRBJ1-1,TGTGCCAGCAGTTTCGGTGGCGGAGGGGCGCGAACTGAAGCTTTCTTT,CASSFGGGGARTEAFF
NA,TRBV4-3,NA,TRBJ2-7,TGCGCCAGCAGCCAAGATTGGGCACTTTCAGCCTACGAGCAGTACTTC,CASSQDWALSAYEQYF
NA,TRBV9,NA,TRBJ2-3,TGTGCCAGCAGCGTAGCATCCGGGAGTAAGGGAGAAGATACGCAGTATTTT,CASSVASGSKGEDTQYF
NA,TRBV19,TRBD1,TRBJ2-6,TGTGCCAGTAGACGACAGGGGGTAGCCTCTGGGGCCAACGTCCTGACTTTC,CASRRQGVASGANVLTF
NA,TRBV4-2,TRBD2,TRBJ2-7,TGTGCCAGCAGCCAAGGGGGTAGCGGGAGGTCCCTCTACGAGCAGTACTTC,CASSQGGSGRSLYEQYF
NA,TRBV28,NA,TRBJ2-7,TGTGCCAGCAGTTTAAGTGGTGGGGCCTCCTACGAGCAGTACTTC,CASSLSGGASYEQYF
NA,TRBV28,NA,TRBJ2-3,TGTGCCAGCAGGGGGGGGCTAGGCGATACGCAGTATTTT,CASRGGLGDTQYF
NA,TRBV5-4,NA,TRBJ2-5,TGTGCCAGTCGAGAGGGGGTGGGTAAAGAGACCCAGTACTTC,CASREGVGKETQYF
NA,TRBV19,NA,TRBJ2-3,TGTGCCAGCCAATTAGGGGCGGTCTCTGAGAATACGCAGTATTTT,CASQLGAVSENTQYF
few,TRBV29-1,NA,TRBJ2-1,TGCAGCGTTAAAACAGGTTACAATGAGCAGTTCTTC,CSVKTGYNEQFF
once,TRBV28,TRBD1,TRBJ1-5,TGTGCCAGCAGTGGACAGGGGATGAGCAATCAGCCCCAGCATTTT,CASSGQGMSNQPQHF
NA,TRBV28,TRBD2,TRBJ2-3,TGTGCCAGCAGTTTAGGGGGGGTTGGCACAGATACGCAGTATTTT,CASSLGGVGTDTQYF
NA,TRBV7-2,NA,TRBJ2-1,TGTGCCAGCAGCCCAATAACCAGGGTATCGTTTTCGGATGAGCAGTTCTTC,CASSPITRVSFSDEQFF
NA,TRBV28,NA,TRBJ2-7,TGTGCCAGCAGTTTGTCTAGATTCCCCTACGAGCAGTACTTC,CASSLSRFPYEQYF
NA,TRBV7-9,TRBD1,TRBJ1-6,TGTGCCAGCAGCACTCTAGACAGGGGGCTTATTAATTCACCCCTCCACTTT,CASSTLDRGLINSPLHF
few,TRBV28,TRBD2,TRBJ2-5,TGTGCCAGCAGTCCACGGGGGGGCGGGACTCAAGAGACCCAGTACTTC,CASSPRGGGTQETQYF
NA,TRBV5-1,NA,TRBJ2-2,TGCGCCAGCGGCATCGGGGTGCCCGGGGAGCTGTTTTTT,CASGIGVPGELFF
NA,TRBV6-1,NA,TRBJ1-1,TGTGCCAGCAGTAAGGACAGTAGGAACACTGAAGCTTTCTTT,CASSKDSRNTEAFF